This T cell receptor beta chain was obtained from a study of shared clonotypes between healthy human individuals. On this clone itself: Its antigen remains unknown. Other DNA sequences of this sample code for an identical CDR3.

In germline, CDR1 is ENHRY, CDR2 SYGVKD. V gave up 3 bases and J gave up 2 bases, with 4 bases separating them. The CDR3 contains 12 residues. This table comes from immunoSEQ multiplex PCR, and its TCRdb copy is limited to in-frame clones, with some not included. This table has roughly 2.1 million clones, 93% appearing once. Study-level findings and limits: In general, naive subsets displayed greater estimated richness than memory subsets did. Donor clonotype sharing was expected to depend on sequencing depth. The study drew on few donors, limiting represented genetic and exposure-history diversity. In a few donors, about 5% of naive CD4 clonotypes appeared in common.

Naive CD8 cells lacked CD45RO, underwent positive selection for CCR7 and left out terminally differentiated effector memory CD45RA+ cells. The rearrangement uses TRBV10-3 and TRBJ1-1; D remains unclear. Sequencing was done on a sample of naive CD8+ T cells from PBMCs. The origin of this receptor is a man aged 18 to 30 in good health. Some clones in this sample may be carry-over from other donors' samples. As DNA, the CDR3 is TGTGCCATCAGTGATTTAAACACTGAAGCTTTCTTT. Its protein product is CAISDLNTEAFF.